This record covers a single TCR beta chain. The record originates from a study of blood T cell repertoires in COVID-19. Measured with immunoSEQ multiplex PCR; TCRdb has only the in-frame clones, and not every one. The sample shows 210,000 or so clones, roughly four fifths of them seen only once. V lost 0 bases, J lost 3 bases, and 17 bases lay in between. The CDR3 consists of 18 residues. Germline loops: CDR1 KGHDR, CDR2 SFDVKD. The genes are TRBV24-1 and TRBJ2-1; D perhaps matches TRBD1 (5 bases). The sequence was obtained from an elderly woman with COVID-19, enrolled during active disease. The specimen was peripheral blood. CDR3 DNA sequence: TGTGCCACCAGTGATTTGAGGGGCCAGGTATACCTCTACAATGAGCAGTTCTTC. Protein: CATSDLRGQVYLYNEQFF.